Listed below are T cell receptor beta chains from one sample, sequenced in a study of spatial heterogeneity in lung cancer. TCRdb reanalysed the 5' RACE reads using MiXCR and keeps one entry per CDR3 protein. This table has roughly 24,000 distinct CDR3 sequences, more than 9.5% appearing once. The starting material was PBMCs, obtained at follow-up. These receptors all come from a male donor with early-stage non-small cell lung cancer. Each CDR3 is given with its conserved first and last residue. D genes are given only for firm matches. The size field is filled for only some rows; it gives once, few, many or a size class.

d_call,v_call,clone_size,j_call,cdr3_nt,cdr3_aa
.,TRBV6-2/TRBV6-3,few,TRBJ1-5,TGTGCCAGCAGAGGGGTGAGGCTCAGCAATCAGCCCCAGCATTTT,CASRGVRLSNQPQHF
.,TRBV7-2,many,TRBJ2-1,TGTGCCAGCAGCTTAGTGGCGGGGGCAATACAGGAGCAGTTCTTC,CASSLVAGAIQEQFF
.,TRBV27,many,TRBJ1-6,TGTGCCAGCAGCCTACTAGGGAACTCACCCCTCCACTTT,CASSLLGNSPLHF
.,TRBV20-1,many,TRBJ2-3,TGCAGTGCTAGGGTGGGCCCGGGCACAGATACGCAGTATTTT,CSARVGPGTDTQYF
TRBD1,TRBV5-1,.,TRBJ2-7,TGCGCCAGCAGCTTGACAGGGGTGGCTCTTTCCGAGCAGTACTTC,CASSLTGVALSEQYF
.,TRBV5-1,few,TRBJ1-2,TGCGCCAGCAGTACCGACAGTATCTTCTACTATGGCTACACCTTC,CASSTDSIFYYGYTF
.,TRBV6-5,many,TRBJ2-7,TGTGCCAGCAGGTGGGGCAGGGAGTCCTACGAGCAGTACTTC,CASRWGRESYEQYF
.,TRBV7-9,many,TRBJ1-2,TGTGCCAGCAGCCCCGGGACCCGGGGGAACTATGGCTACACCTTC,CASSPGTRGNYGYTF
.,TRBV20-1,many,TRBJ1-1,TGCAGTGCTAGAGGTGGTCGAGGACACCAGAACACTGAAGCTTTCTTT,CSARGGRGHQNTEAFF
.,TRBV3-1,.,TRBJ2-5,TGTGCCAGCAGCCCGGACCCCGGGGAGACCCAGTACTTC,CASSPDPGETQYF
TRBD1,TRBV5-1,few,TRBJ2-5,TGCGCCAGCAGCTCAGGGACAGCGGAACAAGAGACCCAGTACTTC,CASSSGTAEQETQYF
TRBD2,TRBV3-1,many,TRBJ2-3,TGTGCCAGCAGCCAAATCACTAGCGGGGACACAGATACGCAGTATTTT,CASSQITSGDTDTQYF
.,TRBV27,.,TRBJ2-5,TGTGCCAGCGCCAGGGCGATGGGGACCCAGTACTTC,CASARAMGTQYF
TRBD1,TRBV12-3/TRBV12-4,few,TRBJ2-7,TGTGCCAGCAGTCCTGGGGAAGGGCAGGGGGCCTACGAGCAGTACTTC,CASSPGEGQGAYEQYF
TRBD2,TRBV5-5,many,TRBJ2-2,TGTGCCAGCAGCCCGGGACTAGCGAACACCGGGGAGCTGTTTTTT,CASSPGLANTGELFF
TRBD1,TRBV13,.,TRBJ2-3,TGTGCCAGCAGCTTGATGGGATTGACAGGGGATACGCAGTATTTT,CASSLMGLTGDTQYF
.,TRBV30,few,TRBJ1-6,TGTGCCTGGAAAGACAGTTTCAATTCACCCCTCCACTTT,CAWKDSFNSPLHF
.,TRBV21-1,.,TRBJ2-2,TGTGCCAGCAGCATACGGACCGGGGAGCTGTTTTTT,CASSIRTGELFF
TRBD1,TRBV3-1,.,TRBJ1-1,TGTGCCAGCAGCCAAAGACAGGGCTCGTCGGCTGAAGCTTTCTTT,CASSQRQGSSAEAFF
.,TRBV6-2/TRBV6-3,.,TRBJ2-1,TGTGCCAGCAGCCGAGCGGAATACTACAATGAGCAGTTCTTC,CASSRAEYYNEQFF
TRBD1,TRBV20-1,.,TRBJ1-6,TGCAGTGCTAGAGAGTGGGACAGGGGAAATTCACCCCTCCACTTT,CSAREWDRGNSPLHF
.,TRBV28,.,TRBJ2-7,TGTGCCAGCAACCTCGTGGGGGGAGGTTACGAGCAGTACTTC,CASNLVGGGYEQYF
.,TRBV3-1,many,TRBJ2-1,TGTGCCAGCAGCCAAGGGACCTACAATGAGCAGTTCTTC,CASSQGTYNEQFF
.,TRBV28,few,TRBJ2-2,TGTGCCAGCGGGTACTCCAACACCGGGGAGCTGTTTTTT,CASGYSNTGELFF
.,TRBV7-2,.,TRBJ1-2,TGTGCCAGCAGCCCAGGACGGAGAAATGGCTACACCTTC,CASSPGRRNGYTF
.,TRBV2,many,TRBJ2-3,TGTGCCAGCAGTGAAGGAGAAGAAGATACGCAGTATTTT,CASSEGEEDTQYF
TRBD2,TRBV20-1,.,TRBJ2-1,TGCAGTGGTCCCACCCCCGGGGGGAGCTCCTACAATGAGCAGTTCTTC,CSGPTPGGSSYNEQFF
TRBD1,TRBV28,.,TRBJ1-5,TGTGCCAGCAGGACCCCGGGACAGGGTAATCAGCCCCAGCATTTT,CASRTPGQGNQPQHF